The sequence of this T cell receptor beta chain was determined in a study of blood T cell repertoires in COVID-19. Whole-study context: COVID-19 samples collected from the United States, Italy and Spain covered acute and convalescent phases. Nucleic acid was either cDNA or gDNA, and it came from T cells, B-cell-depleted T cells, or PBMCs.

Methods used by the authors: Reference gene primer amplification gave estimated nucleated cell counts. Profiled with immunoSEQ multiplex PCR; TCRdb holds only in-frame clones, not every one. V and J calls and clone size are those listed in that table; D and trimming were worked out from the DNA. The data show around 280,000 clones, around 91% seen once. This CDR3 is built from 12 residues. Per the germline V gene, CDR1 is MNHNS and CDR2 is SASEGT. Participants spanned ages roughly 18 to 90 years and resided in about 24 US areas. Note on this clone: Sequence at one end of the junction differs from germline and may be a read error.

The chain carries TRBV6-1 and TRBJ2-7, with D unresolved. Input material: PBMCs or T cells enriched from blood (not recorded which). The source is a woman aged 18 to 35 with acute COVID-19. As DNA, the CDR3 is TGTGCCAGCAGTAAAGCAACACAGTACTGGTACTTC. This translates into CASSKATQYWYF.